This record looks at one T cell receptor beta chain sequence and its context. This sample was taken from a study of siplizumab effects on memory and regulatory T cells. Using immunoSEQ multiplex PCR, the repertoire was profiled, and TCRdb retains in-frame clones only, with some absent. This table holds about 100,000 clones, around 90% found once. CDR3 size: 16 residues. Trimming stripped 0 bases from V and 0 bases from J, with 11 bases between. Germline lookup yields CDR1 MNHEY and CDR2 SVGAGI. This TCR derives from a human donor in good health. The material sequenced was CD4+ T cells sorted from blood. The V and J genes are TRBV6-5 and TRBJ1-1; D remains unclear. The chain's CDR3 is CASSYSRRQVNTEAFF. The CDR3 coding sequence is TGTGCCAGCAGTTACTCGAGGAGGCAGGTGAACACTGAAGCTTTCTTT.